A selection of T cell receptor beta chains follows, all from one sample in a study of post-analysis software for immune sequencing data. Via MiXCR, TCRdb re-called the PCR reads, giving one row per CDR3 protein. The table shows 430,000 or so distinct CDR3 sequences, with 30% to 40% occurring only once. Sequencing was done on a sample of blood. These receptors were taken from a girl aged 2 to 10 with multiple sclerosis. The CDR3 runs from the conserved cysteine through the conserved F or W. D genes are given only for firm matches. Only some rows state a clone size, as once, few, many or a class for expanded clones.

TRBV12-3/TRBV12-4	18	TRBD1	.	TRBJ1-3	CASSFFGTGGMVGNTIYF	TGTGCCAGCAGTTTTTTCGGGACAGGTGGAATGGTTGGAAACACCATATATTTT
TRBV10-2	12	.	few	TRBJ2-3	CASSSVMDTQYF	TGCGCCAGCAGCTCAGTCATGGATACGCAGTATTTT
TRBV27	11	.	many	TRBJ1-5	CASGIAQPQHF	TGTGCCAGCGGGATTGCTCAGCCCCAGCATTTT
TRBV9	15	.	.	TRBJ2-7	CASSPYGRTPYEQYF	TGTGCCAGCAGCCCCTACGGACGGACCCCCTACGAGCAGTACTTC
TRBV4-3	17	TRBD2	.	TRBJ2-5	CASSQDASSGRLETQYF	TGCGCCAGCAGCCAAGATGCGTCGAGCGGGAGGTTGGAGACCCAGTACTTC
TRBV29-1	12	.	few	TRBJ1-1	CSTTGWRTEAFF	TGCAGCACCACAGGGTGGCGCACTGAAGCTTTCTTT
TRBV27	15	TRBD2	.	TRBJ2-5	CASRQSGRAGETQYF	TGTGCCAGCAGACAAAGCGGGAGGGCCGGAGAGACCCAGTACTTC
TRBV4-1	16	.	.	TRBJ2-7	CASSQESRESYNEQYF	TGCGCCAGCAGCCAAGAATCAAGGGAATCCTACAATGAGCAGTACTTC
TRBV27	15	TRBD2	.	TRBJ2-1	CASSLTSGRFHEQFF	TGTGCCAGCAGTTTGACTAGCGGGAGATTTCATGAGCAGTTCTTC
TRBV6-2/TRBV6-3	12	.	.	TRBJ2-7	CASSGLSYEQYF	TGTGCCAGCAGTGGGCTCTCCTACGAGCAGTACTTC
TRBV7-8	17	TRBD1	.	TRBJ1-2	CASSLRVGKGAGYGYTF	TGTGCCAGCAGCTTAAGGGTCGGAAAGGGGGCAGGCTATGGCTACACCTTC
TRBV12-3/TRBV12-4	13	.	.	TRBJ2-7	CASRGTGTYEQYF	TGTGCCAGCAGAGGGACGGGTACCTACGAGCAGTACTTC
TRBV11-1	14	.	few	TRBJ2-1	CASSPRELYNEQFF	TGTGCCAGCAGCCCGCGAGAGCTCTACAATGAGCAGTTCTTC
TRBV21-1	13	.	.	TRBJ2-5	CASSGGQKETQYF	TGTGCCAGCAGCGGTGGACAGAAAGAGACCCAGTACTTC
TRBV20-1	16	TRBD1	few	TRBJ1-5	CSARDLRGRGNQPQHF	TGCAGTGCTCGAGACCTCAGGGGGAGGGGGAATCAGCCCCAGCATTTT
TRBV5-1	16	TRBD2	.	TRBJ2-5	CASSLVASGGSETQYF	TGCGCCAGCAGCTTGGTGGCTAGCGGGGGTTCGGAGACCCAGTACTTC
TRBV4-1	15	.	.	TRBJ2-3	CASSQDPGGPDTQYF	TGCGCCAGCAGCCAAGATCCCGGGGGGCCGGATACGCAGTATTTT
TRBV9	14	.	few	TRBJ2-3	CASSESGSTDTQYF	TGTGCCAGCAGCGAAAGCGGGAGCACAGATACGCAGTATTTT
TRBV6-2/TRBV6-3	14	.	.	TRBJ1-2	CASMTGSVGNGYTF	TGTGCCAGCATGACAGGTTCGGTGGGGAACGGCTACACCTTC
TRBV4-1	17	.	.	TRBJ2-1	CASSPPVRGASYNEQFF	TGCGCCAGCAGCCCCCCCGTCCGGGGGGCATCCTACAATGAGCAGTTCTTC
TRBV20-1	13	.	.	TRBJ1-4	CSATQSTNEKLFF	TGCAGTGCAACCCAGTCAACTAATGAAAAACTGTTTTTT
TRBV6-2/TRBV6-3	14	.	.	TRBJ2-7	CASSYSGFPYEQYF	TGTGCCAGCAGTTACTCAGGATTCCCATATGAGCAGTACTTC
TRBV9	12	.	few	TRBJ1-2	CASSEGEYGYTF	TGTGCCAGCAGCGAAGGGGAATATGGCTACACCTTC
TRBV5-1	17	.	once	TRBJ2-4	CASSLVPQAATKNIQYF	TGCGCCAGCAGCTTGGTTCCACAGGCAGCTACCAAAAACATTCAGTACTTC
TRBV10-3	14	.	.	TRBJ2-1	CATERTGSYNEQFF	TGTGCTACCGAACGGACGGGCTCCTACAATGAGCAGTTCTTC
TRBV7-2	13	TRBD2	.	TRBJ2-5	CASSSGGAETQYF	TGTGCCAGCAGTTCGGGGGGGGCAGAGACCCAGTACTTC
TRBV6-5	15	.	few	TRBJ2-7	CASSYASTASYEQYF	TGTGCCAGCAGTTACGCTAGTACAGCATCCTACGAGCAGTACTTC
TRBV5-1	14	.	few	TRBJ2-4	CASSLSSALNIQYF	TGCGCCAGCAGCTTGTCATCAGCCCTAAACATTCAGTACTTC
TRBV7-8	12	.	.	TRBJ1-1	CGSSLGRIEAFF	TGTGGCAGCAGCCTGGGACGGATTGAAGCTTTCTTT
TRBV5-5	15	.	few	TRBJ2-1	CAGRPRPDTYNEQFF	TGTGCCGGCAGGCCTCGGCCAGATACCTACAATGAGCAGTTCTTC
TRBV29-1	15	TRBD2	.	TRBJ2-1	CSVDLGAWTRDEQFF	TGCAGCGTTGATCTGGGTGCTTGGACTAGGGATGAGCAGTTCTTC
TRBV4-1	14	.	.	TRBJ1-1	CASSQEAGYTEAFF	TGCGCCAGCAGCCAAGAGGCCGGGTACACTGAAGCTTTCTTT
TRBV5-1	14	TRBD2	few	TRBJ2-1	CASTISGGYNEQFF	TGCGCCAGCACCATTAGCGGGGGTTACAATGAGCAGTTCTTC
TRBV6-4	15	TRBD2	.	TRBJ2-3	CASSGASGGTDTQYF	TGTGCCAGCAGTGGGGCTAGCGGGGGGACAGATACGCAGTATTTT
TRBV28	16	TRBD2	.	TRBJ2-7	CASSLRTSGAKYEQYF	TGTGCCAGCAGTCTCCGGACTAGCGGGGCGAAGTACGAGCAGTACTTC
TRBV20-1	14	.	.	TRBJ1-4	CSAIRGGADEKLFF	TGCAGTGCCATTAGGGGGGGAGCTGATGAAAAACTGTTTTTT
TRBV5-6	13	.	.	TRBJ2-7	CASSLGSENEQYF	TGTGCCAGCAGCTTGGGGTCGGAAAACGAGCAGTACTTC